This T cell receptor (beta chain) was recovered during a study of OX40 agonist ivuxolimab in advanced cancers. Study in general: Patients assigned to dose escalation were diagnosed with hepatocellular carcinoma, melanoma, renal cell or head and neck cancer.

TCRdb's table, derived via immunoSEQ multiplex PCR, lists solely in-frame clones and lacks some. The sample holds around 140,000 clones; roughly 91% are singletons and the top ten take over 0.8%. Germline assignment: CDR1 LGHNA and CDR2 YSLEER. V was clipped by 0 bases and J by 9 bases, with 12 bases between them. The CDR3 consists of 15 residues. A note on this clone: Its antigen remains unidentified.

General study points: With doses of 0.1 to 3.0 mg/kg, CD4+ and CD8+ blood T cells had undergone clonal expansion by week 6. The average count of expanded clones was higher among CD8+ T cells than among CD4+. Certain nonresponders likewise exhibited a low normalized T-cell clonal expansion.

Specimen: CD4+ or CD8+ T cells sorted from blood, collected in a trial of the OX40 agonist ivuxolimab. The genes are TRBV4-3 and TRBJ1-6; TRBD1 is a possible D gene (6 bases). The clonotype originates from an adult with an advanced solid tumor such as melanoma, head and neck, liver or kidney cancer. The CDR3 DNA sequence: TGCGCCAGCAGCCAAGAGGGCAGGGGCGGTTCACCCCTCCACTTT. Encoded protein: CASSQEGRGGSPLHF.